These T cell receptor beta chains were read from a single sample in a study of shared clonotypes between healthy human individuals. Libraries were prepared by immunoSEQ multiplex PCR; TCRdb keeps only in-frame clonotypes and omits some of them. The sample shows about 2 million clones, about 94% of them seen only once. The sample comprised naive CD8+ T cells sorted from blood. These receptors all stem from a man between 18 and 29 years old in good health. Both conserved end residues are part of each CDR3. D genes are given only for firm matches. Some rows have no size entry. The others give once, few or many, or a class for an expanded clone.

J gene	V gene	D gene	clone size	CDR3 DNA	CDR3 protein
TRBJ1-1	TRBV10-2	NA	NA	TGCGCCAGCAGTGGTCAGAACACTGAAGCTTTCTTT	CASSGQNTEAFF
TRBJ2-5	TRBV5-4	NA	NA	TGTGCCAGCAGAAGGGGTCAAGAGACCCAGTACTTC	CASRRGQETQYF
TRBJ2-3	TRBV27	TRBD2	once	TGTGCCAGCAGCCACGCCCTAGCGGGAGAGGGTTCAGATACGCAGTATTTT	CASSHALAGEGSDTQYF
TRBJ2-2	TRBV4-3	NA	NA	TGCGCCAGCGGGTGGGACTCCACTACAGACACCGGGGAGCTGTTTTTT	CASGWDSTTDTGELFF
TRBJ1-1	TRBV19	NA	NA	TGTGCCAGTAGTATGGCGGGGGGAGAAGCTTTCTTT	CASSMAGGEAFF
TRBJ1-6	TRBV28	NA	few	TGTGCCAGCGACAGGCCCTCCTATAATTCACCCCTCCACTTT	CASDRPSYNSPLHF
TRBJ1-6	TRBV19	NA	NA	TGTGCCAGTAGTATAGATCTGGAAATGTACTCACCCCTCCACTTT	CASSIDLEMYSPLHF
TRBJ1-5	TRBV7-9	NA	NA	TGTGCCAGCAGCTTAGTGAATCAGCCCCAGCATTTT	CASSLVNQPQHF
TRBJ2-1	TRBV4-3	NA	NA	TGCGCCAGCAGCCAAGATCCGGTACGGGAAAGGGCCAATGAGCAGTTCTTC	CASSQDPVRERANEQFF
TRBJ2-2	TRBV6-6	NA	NA	TGTGCCAGCATGAACGGGGAGCTGTTTTTT	CASMNGELFF
TRBJ2-7	TRBV4-1	NA	NA	TGCGCCAGCAGCGCCTCCCCAGGGACCCACTACGAGCAGTACTTC	CASSASPGTHYEQYF
TRBJ2-1	TRBV7-9	TRBD2	NA	TGTGCCAGCAGCTTAGCGGGTCTAGCGGGGCCCTACAATGAGCAGTTCTTC	CASSLAGLAGPYNEQFF
TRBJ2-3	TRBV2	NA	once	TGTGCCTGCTCCACCGGAGAGGTTTTGTCAGATACGCAGTATTTT	CACSTGEVLSDTQYF
TRBJ2-7	TRBV19	NA	NA	TGTGCCAGTAGTCCGGGAAGATCCTACGAGCAGTACTTC	CASSPGRSYEQYF
TRBJ2-2	TRBV9	TRBD2	NA	TGTGCCAGCAGCTTTAGCGGGAGAACCGGGGAGCTGTTTTTT	CASSFSGRTGELFF
TRBJ1-1	TRBV4-2	NA	NA	TGTGCCAGCAGCCAAGTGGAGGGTATGAACACTGAAGCTTTCTTT	CASSQVEGMNTEAFF
TRBJ1-5	TRBV25-1	NA	NA	TGTGCCAGCAGTGCTGGCTATAGCAATCAGCCCCAGCATTTT	CASSAGYSNQPQHF
TRBJ1-5	TRBV27	TRBD1	NA	TGTGCCAGCAGCCCCGGGACAGGGATAGGGGGTCAGCCCCAGCATTTT	CASSPGTGIGGQPQHF
TRBJ2-2	TRBV30	NA	NA	TGTGCCTGGGGCCCTAACACCGGGGAGCTGTTTTTT	CAWGPNTGELFF
TRBJ2-7	TRBV9	TRBD1	NA	TGTGCCAGCAGCGAGGGACAGGGAGGCTACGAGCAGTACTTC	CASSEGQGGYEQYF
TRBJ1-5	TRBV7-9	NA	NA	TGTGCCAGCAGCCAGTATAGCAATCAGCCCCAGCATTTT	CASSQYSNQPQHF
TRBJ2-7	TRBV5-1	NA	NA	TGCGCCAGCAGCTTAGGGTGGGGTGGGGAAGGCTACGAGCAGTACTTC	CASSLGWGGEGYEQYF
TRBJ2-7	TRBV2	NA	NA	TGTGCCAGCACAGAACCAGTCCCCCACGAGCAGTACTTC	CASTEPVPHEQYF
TRBJ1-6	TRBV27	NA	NA	TGTGCCAGCAGTTTACTGCCCGTTAGCTCCTATAATTCACCCCTCCACTTT	CASSLLPVSSYNSPLHF
TRBJ1-2	TRBV28	NA	NA	TGTGCCAGCAGTTTAACAGTGGACTATGGCTACACCTTC	CASSLTVDYGYTF
TRBJ1-2	TRBV2	TRBD1	NA	TGTGCCAGCAGGGCGGGACAGGGACCGCCAACCTCAGTAAGGGGCTACACCTTC	CASRAGQGPPTSVRGYTF
TRBJ1-2	TRBV28	NA	few	TGTGCCAGCAGTTCCCCCTATGGCTACACCTTC	CASSSPYGYTF
TRBJ1-6	TRBV27	NA	NA	TGTGCCAGCAGGTCGACCGGGAGCTCCTATAATTCACCCCTCCACTTT	CASRSTGSSYNSPLHF
TRBJ1-1	TRBV2	TRBD1	NA	TGTGCCAGCAGAGATGACAGGGGAGGTATGAACACTGAAGCTTTCTTT	CASRDDRGGMNTEAFF
TRBJ2-7	TRBV29-1	NA	NA	TGCAGCGTTGAAGGCGACCTGGGAGGTGGGTCCTACGAGCAGTACTTC	CSVEGDLGGGSYEQYF
TRBJ1-1	TRBV28	TRBD1	few	TGTGCCAGCAGCGACAGGGGATTTACTGAAGCTTTCTTT	CASSDRGFTEAFF
TRBJ2-5	TRBV7-8	NA	NA	TGTGCCAGCAGCGGCGGGCCAGAGACCCAGTACTTC	CASSGGPETQYF
TRBJ2-1	TRBV4-3	NA	once	TGCGCCAGCAGCCAAGCGTGGTTCGAGGGAGTGGTCTACAATGAGCAGTTCTTC	CASSQAWFEGVVYNEQFF
TRBJ2-5	TRBV11-3	NA	NA	TGTGCCAGCAGCTTTGAGTACCAAGAGACCCAGTACTTC	CASSFEYQETQYF
TRBJ2-7	TRBV30	NA	NA	TGTGCCTGGAGCCCGGGACCGGGGGAGCAGTACTTC	CAWSPGPGEQYF
TRBJ2-7	TRBV9	NA	NA	TGTGCCAGCAGCGTAGGGTCCGGGGAAAGCTCCTACGAGCAGTACTTC	CASSVGSGESSYEQYF
TRBJ2-7	TRBV20-1	NA	once	TGCAGTGCTAGGATCGATTACGAGCAGTACTTC	CSARIDYEQYF
TRBJ1-2	TRBV5-1	NA	NA	TGCGCCAGCAGCTTGGGCCCCGCGGAGTATGGCTACACCTTC	CASSLGPAEYGYTF
TRBJ2-3	TRBV4-2	TRBD1	NA	TGTGCCAGCAGCCAAGGCCCGGGGACAGCCTACACAGATACGCAGTATTTT	CASSQGPGTAYTDTQYF
TRBJ2-7	TRBV29-1	TRBD1	NA	TGCAGCGTTGAAGATCAGGGGACAGGGGGCGACGAGCAGTACTTC	CSVEDQGTGGDEQYF
TRBJ1-1	TRBV4-3	TRBD1	NA	TGCGCCAGCAGCCAAGTCATCGGACAGGGGGTTGGCCTCATGAACACTGAAGCTTTCTTT	CASSQVIGQGVGLMNTEAFF
TRBJ2-1	TRBV2	TRBD2	NA	TGTGCCAGCAGAACTAGCGGGGAGTACAATGAGCAGTTCTTC	CASRTSGEYNEQFF
TRBJ2-1	TRBV13	NA	NA	TGTGCCAGCAGATTGAAGGGGACCCTCCAACTGTTCTTC	CASRLKGTLQLFF
TRBJ2-5	TRBV9	NA	NA	TGTGCCAGCAGCGCCCCTTGGGGTCAAGAGACCCAGTACTTC	CASSAPWGQETQYF
TRBJ2-7	TRBV7-9	NA	NA	TGTGCCAGCAGCCCAATAGACTTCACGCAGTACTTC	CASSPIDFTQYF
TRBJ1-1	TRBV4-1	NA	NA	TGCGCCAGCAGCCAAGCTCCGGGTTGGACTGAAGCTTTCTTT	CASSQAPGWTEAFF
TRBJ1-2	TRBV5-6	NA	NA	TGTGCCAGCAGCTTGGAAAACTATGGCTACACCTTC	CASSLENYGYTF
TRBJ1-1	TRBV6-5	TRBD1	NA	TGTGCCAGCAGTTACGGACAGGGGACTGAAGCTTTCTTT	CASSYGQGTEAFF
TRBJ1-2	TRBV5-4	NA	NA	TGTGCCAGCAGCCTGGACGGCACTCCCTATGGCTACACCTTC	CASSLDGTPYGYTF
TRBJ2-7	TRBV30	TRBD2	NA	TGTGCCTGGAGTGCCGGGACTAGCGGGAGTAGGCAGTACTTC	CAWSAGTSGSRQYF
TRBJ1-3	TRBV9	TRBD1	NA	TGTGCCAGCAGCGTAGTCCCGTTGGGGGACAGGGCCTCTGGAAACACCATATATTTT	CASSVVPLGDRASGNTIYF